Following are 17 T cell receptor beta chains from one sample sequenced in a study of control samples from healthy donors and cancer patients. Clones were sequenced by immunoSEQ multiplex PCR, and TCRdb holds only the in-frame ones, with some missing. The data show roughly 120,000 clones, around 87% seen once. Sequencing was performed on PBMCs. Source of these receptors: a woman between 55 and 75 years old with lung cancer.

This chain connects TRBV7-2 to TRBJ2-7; 10 positions match TRBD2. Losses at the gene ends were 5 bases for V and 5 bases for J; bases not matched to a gene: 6. The germline V gene encodes CDR1 SGHTA and CDR2 FQGNSA. This CDR3 comprises 14 residues. CDR3 DNA: TGTGCCAGCAGCGGGGTTAGCGGGAGGAACGAGCAGTACTTC. Protein: CASSGVSGRNEQYF. The variable domain in full, with the rest retrieved from reference TRBV7-2 and TRBJ2-7, is GAGVSQSPSNKVTEKGKDVELRCDPISGHTALYWYRQSLGQGLEFLIYFQGNSAPDKSGLPSDRFSAERTGGSVSTLTIQRTQQEDSAVYLCASSGVSGRNEQYFGPGTRLTVT.

The chain links TRBV19 to TRBJ1-1, with 7 bases aligning to TRBD1. Germline CDR1 and CDR2: LNHDA and SQIVND (reference sequence). The CDR3 loop spans 17 amino acids. Losses at the gene ends were 3 bases for V and 0 bases for J; bases not matched to a gene: 10. This CDR3 reads CASSIMNRDSMNTEAFF. CDR3 DNA: TGTGCCAGTAGTATTATGAACCGGGACAGTATGAACACTGAAGCTTTCTTT.

V is TRBV12-3 or TRBV12-4 and J is TRBJ2-1; TRBD1 matches at 8 bases. Unmatched junction bases numbered 2, after V lost 4 bases and J lost 6 bases. The CDR3 has 13 amino acids. The CDR3: CASSSGQGNEQFF. The CDR3 DNA reads TGTGCCAGCAGTTCAGGACAGGGCAATGAGCAGTTCTTC.

The rearrangement joins TRBV5-4 to TRBJ2-3; D call uncertain. The V end lost 0 bases, the J end lost 2 bases, and 13 bases lay between the germline ends. Germline V gives CDR1 SGHNT, CDR2 YYREEE (reference sequence). This CDR3 contains 16 residues. The CDR3 loop reads CASSLVVDGSTDTQYF. CDR3 nucleotide sequence: TGTGCCAGCAGCTTGGTAGTGGACGGATCCACAGATACGCAGTATTTT.

This chain uses TRBV29-1 with TRBJ2-7, with 8 bases matching TRBD2. CDR3 length equals 15 residues. CDR1 is SQVTM, CDR2 ANQGSEA, per germline. J gave up 2 bases and V 5 bases, and 11 bases lay outside the gene matches. The CDR3 here is CSVQAGDPPPYEQYF. Written as DNA, the CDR3 is TGCAGCGTTCAAGCGGGGGACCCCCCTCCCTACGAGCAGTACTTC.

CDR3 protein: CAWSIADYNSPLHF. The CDR3 coding sequence is TGTGCCTGGAGTATTGCAGATTATAATTCACCCCTCCACTTT. The chain combines TRBV30 with TRBJ1-6; D gene unclear. The CDR3 covers 14 residues. CDR1 GTSNPN and CDR2 SVGIG come from the germline V gene (reference sequence). Trimming left V 2 bases short and J 4 bases short, with 9 bases between.

The genes are TRBV28 and TRBJ2-1; 7 bases line up with TRBD1. V was clipped by 3 bases and J by 6 bases; unmatched bases: 5. This CDR3 comprises 14 residues. CDR1 MDHEN and CDR2 SYDVKM come from the germline V gene. The DNA for the CDR3 is TGTGCCAGCAGTTTCCTAGGGGGCCCCAATGAGCAGTTCTTC. It specifies CASSFLGGPNEQFF.

V usage is TRBV19 and J usage is TRBJ2-3; tentatively, D is TRBD1 (6 bases). Per the germline V gene, CDR1 is LNHDA and CDR2 is SQIVND (reference sequence). This CDR3 has 15 residues. Trimming cost V 5 bases and J 2 bases, with 14 bases left between them. The CDR3 DNA reads as TGTGCCAGTAGTGGGCGGCAGGGGAACACAGATACGCAGTATTTT. Its protein product is CASSGRQGNTDTQYF.

As concerns this clone: A read error may produce the germline difference seen at one junction end. The J gene is TRBJ1-3, the V gene TRBV6-6; D call uncertain. Germline V gives CDR1 MNHNY, CDR2 SVGAGI (reference sequence). The CDR3 covers 14 residues. This chain's CDR3 is CASSSEGLGSTIYF. CDR3 bases: TGTGCCAGCAGTTCCGAGGGTTTAGGAAGCACCATATATTTT.

V usage is TRBV6-1 and J usage is TRBJ1-2; no clear D gene. Germline CDR1 reads MNHNS; CDR2 reads SASEGT. V was clipped by 0 bases and J by 1 base, with 9 bases between them. The CDR3 runs 15 residues. The DNA for the CDR3 is TGTGCCAGCAGTGAAGCGGGAGGGAGTAACTATGGCTACACCTTC. This gives the protein CASSEAGGSNYGYTF.

The chain employs TRBV5-6 and TRBJ1-2; a weak D match, TRBD1 (5 bases). Germline CDR1 reads SGHDT; CDR2 reads YYEEEE. The CDR3 extends over 13 amino acids. V was clipped by 0 bases and J by 8 bases, with 11 bases between them. As DNA, the CDR3 is TGTGCCAGCAGCTTGGGGACAACCTACGGCTACACCTTC. Translating gives CASSLGTTYGYTF.

On this clone itself: At the DNA level, this CDR3 is encoded by other sequences in the same sample as well. The chain links TRBV3-1 (or the pseudogene TRBV3-2) to TRBJ1-2; D is undetermined. V lost 1 base, J lost 3 bases, and 6 bases lay in between. CDR1 LGHDT and CDR2 YNNKEL come from the germline V gene (reference sequence). The CDR3 spans 13 residues. CDR3 DNA: TGTGCCAGCAGCCAAGCGTCAGACTATGGCTACACCTTC. Translated: CASSQASDYGYTF.

The rearrangement links TRBV6-6 to TRBJ1-2; 9 bases align to TRBD1. Germline V gene lookup returns CDR1 MNHNY and CDR2 SVGAGI (reference sequence). The J segment lost 10 bases and the V segment lost 3 bases, leaving 9 bases of the junction unmatched. The length of the CDR3 is 14 residues. The CDR3 bases are TGTGCCAGCAGTTATGGGGACAGGGTTGGGATCTACACCTTC. Protein: CASSYGDRVGIYTF.

The gene calls are TRBV6-1 and TRBJ1-2; perhaps TRBD1 as D (6 bases). V was trimmed by 2 bases and J by 3 bases, leaving 13 bases between them. The CDR3 covers 15 residues. From germline, CDR1 is MNHNS and CDR2 SASEGT. The CDR3 DNA is TGTGCCAGCAGTGAATTAGACCAGGGGCACTATGGCTACACCTTC. It encodes CASSELDQGHYGYTF.

V and J are TRBV3-1 (or the pseudogene TRBV3-2) and TRBJ1-2; no definite D call. The germline CDR1 and CDR2 sequences are LGHDT and YNNKEL (reference sequence). CDR3 length: 13 amino acids. The V gene lost 0 bases and the J gene lost 7 bases, with 9 bases spanning the gap. The CDR3 nucleotides read TGTGCCAGCAGCCAAGATTCGGCAGGTGGCTACACCTTC. Its protein is CASSQDSAGGYTF.

CDR3 residues: CASSLIYEQYF. The CDR3 DNA is TGTGCCAGCAGCTTGATTTACGAGCAGTACTTC. The gene calls are TRBV11-2 and TRBJ2-7, with unresolved D. Trimming stripped 3 bases from V and 4 bases from J, with 4 bases between. CDR3 length: 11 amino acids. CDR1 is SGHAT, CDR2 FQNNGV, per germline.

This clone was counted a single time. The chain uses TRBV4-2 and TRBJ2-2; D not certain. The ends were cut back, 0 bases at V and 4 bases at J, with 9 bases in the middle. This CDR3 has 15 amino acids. Per germline, CDR1 LGHNA and CDR2 YNFKEQ. The CDR3 protein is CASSQDEHPTGELFF. In DNA form, the CDR3 reads TGTGCCAGCAGCCAAGACGAACATCCCACCGGGGAGCTGTTTTTT.